The entry below gives a single TCR beta chain sequence along with its context. The sample comes from a study of CD8+ T cells in alopecia areata. The CDR3 consists of 16 residues. The ends lost 5 bases at V and 1 base at J; junction bases unmatched: 6. Germline CDR1 SEHNR, CDR2 FQNEAQ (reference sequence). Reverse transcribed after extraction, RNA yielded cDNA as the sequencing template. Libraries were prepared by immunoSEQ multiplex PCR; TCRdb keeps only in-frame clonotypes and omits some of them. The sample carries about 260,000 clones, 60% recorded once. Stated treatment: oral pan-JAK inhibitor, 5-10 mg twice daily.

This sample comprised CD4+ T cells sorted from blood, obtained around week 54, from a patient treated with tofacitinib. This clonotype was sampled from a human donor with alopecia areata. The chain couples TRBV7-9 to TRBJ2-4; TRBD1 matches at 9 bases. DNA of the CDR3: TGTGCCAGCAGCCCGGGACAGGGATTTGCCAAAAACATTCAGTACTTC. As protein: CASSPGQGFAKNIQYF.